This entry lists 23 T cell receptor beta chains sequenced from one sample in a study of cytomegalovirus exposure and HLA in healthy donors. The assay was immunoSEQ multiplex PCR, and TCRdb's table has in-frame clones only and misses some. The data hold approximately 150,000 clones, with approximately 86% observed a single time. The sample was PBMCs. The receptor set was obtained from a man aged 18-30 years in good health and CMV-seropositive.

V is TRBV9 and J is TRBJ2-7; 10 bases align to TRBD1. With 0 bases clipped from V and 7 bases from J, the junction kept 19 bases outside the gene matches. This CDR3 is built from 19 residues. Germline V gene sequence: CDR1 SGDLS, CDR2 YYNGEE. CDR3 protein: CASSVGYPSGDRGSGEQYF. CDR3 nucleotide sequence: TGTGCCAGCAGCGTAGGTTACCCCTCTGGGGACAGGGGAAGTGGGGAGCAGTACTTC.

CDR3 protein: CASSQEGQTSTDTQYF. CDR3 sequence (DNA): TGTGCCAGCAGCCAAGAAGGACAGACTAGCACAGATACGCAGTATTTT. This sequence joins TRBV4-2 and TRBJ2-3; tentatively, D is TRBD1 (6 bases). Germline values: CDR1 LGHNA, CDR2 YNFKEQ. The CDR3 has 16 residues. V was cut by 0 bases and J by 0 bases, with 10 bases left in between.

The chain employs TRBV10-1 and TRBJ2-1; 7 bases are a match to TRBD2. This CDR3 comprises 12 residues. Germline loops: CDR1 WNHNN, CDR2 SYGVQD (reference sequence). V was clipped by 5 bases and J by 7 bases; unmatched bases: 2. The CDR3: CASSHSGNEQFF. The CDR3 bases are TGCGCCAGCAGTCATAGCGGGAATGAGCAGTTCTTC.

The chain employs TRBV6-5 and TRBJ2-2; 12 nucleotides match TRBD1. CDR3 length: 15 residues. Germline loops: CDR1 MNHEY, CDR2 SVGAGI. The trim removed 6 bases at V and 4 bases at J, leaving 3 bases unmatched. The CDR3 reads CASRGQGAGTGELFF. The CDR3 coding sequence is TGTGCCAGCAGGGGACAGGGGGCAGGCACCGGGGAGCTGTTTTTT.

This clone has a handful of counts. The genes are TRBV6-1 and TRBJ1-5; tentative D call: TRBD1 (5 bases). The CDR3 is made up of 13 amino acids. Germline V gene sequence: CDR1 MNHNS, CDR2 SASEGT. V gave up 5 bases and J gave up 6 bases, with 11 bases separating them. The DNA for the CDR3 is TGTGCCAGCAGTTCGGGGGAGGTTCAGCCCCAGCATTTT. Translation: CASSSGEVQPQHF.

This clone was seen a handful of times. CDR3 in amino acids: CAWSTVYNEQFF. DNA for the CDR3: TGTGCCTGGAGTACAGTATACAATGAGCAGTTCTTC. This chain links TRBV30 with TRBJ2-1; D gene unclear. CDR3 length equals 12 residues. Germline CDR1 is GTSNPN and CDR2 is SVGIG (reference sequence). The germline V and J ends were trimmed by 2 bases and 4 bases, with 6 bases remaining between them.

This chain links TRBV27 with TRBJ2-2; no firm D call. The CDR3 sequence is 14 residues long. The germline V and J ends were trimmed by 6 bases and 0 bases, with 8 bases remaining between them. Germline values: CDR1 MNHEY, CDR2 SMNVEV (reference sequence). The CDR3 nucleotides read TGTGCCAGCAGGGCAGGAACGAACACCGGGGAGCTGTTTTTT. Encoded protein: CASRAGTNTGELFF.

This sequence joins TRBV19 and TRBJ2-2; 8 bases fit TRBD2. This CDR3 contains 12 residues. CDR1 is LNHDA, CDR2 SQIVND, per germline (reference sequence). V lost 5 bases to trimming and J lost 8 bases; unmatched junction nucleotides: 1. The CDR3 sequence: CASSAGGGELFF. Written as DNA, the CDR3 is TGTGCCAGTAGTGCGGGAGGTGGGGAGCTGTTTTTT.

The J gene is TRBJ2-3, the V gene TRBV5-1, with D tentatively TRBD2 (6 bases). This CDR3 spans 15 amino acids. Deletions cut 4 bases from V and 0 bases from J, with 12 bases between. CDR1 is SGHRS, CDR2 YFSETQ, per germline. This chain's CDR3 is CASSRTILSTDTQYF. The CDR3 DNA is TGCGCCAGCAGCCGGACTATTTTGAGCACAGATACGCAGTATTTT.

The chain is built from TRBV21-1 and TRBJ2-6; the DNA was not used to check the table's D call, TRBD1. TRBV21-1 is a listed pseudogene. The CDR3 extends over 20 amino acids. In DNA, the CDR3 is TGTGCCAGCAGCAAAGGACAGGGGGCTTGCCGAAACTCTGGGGCCAACGTCCTGACTTTC. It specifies CASSKGQGACRNSGANVLTF.

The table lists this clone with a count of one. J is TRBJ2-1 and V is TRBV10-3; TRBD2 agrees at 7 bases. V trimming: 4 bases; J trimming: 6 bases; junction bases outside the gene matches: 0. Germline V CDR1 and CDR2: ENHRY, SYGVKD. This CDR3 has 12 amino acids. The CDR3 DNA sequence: TGTGCCATCAGTGCTAGCGGCAATGAGCAGTTCTTC. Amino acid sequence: CAISASGNEQFF.

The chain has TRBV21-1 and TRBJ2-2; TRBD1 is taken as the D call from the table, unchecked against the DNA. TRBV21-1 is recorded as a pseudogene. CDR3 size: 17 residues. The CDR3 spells CASSKRKGTGNTGELFF. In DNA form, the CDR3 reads TGTGCCAGCAGCAAAAGGAAAGGGACAGGAAACACCGGGGAGCTGTTTTTT.

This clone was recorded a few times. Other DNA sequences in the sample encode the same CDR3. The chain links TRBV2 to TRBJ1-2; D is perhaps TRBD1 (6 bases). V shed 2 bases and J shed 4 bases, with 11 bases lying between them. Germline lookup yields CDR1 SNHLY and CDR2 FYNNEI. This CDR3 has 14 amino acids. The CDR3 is CASSERQGSYGYTF. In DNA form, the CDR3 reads TGTGCCAGCAGTGAACGCCAGGGGAGCTATGGCTACACCTTC.

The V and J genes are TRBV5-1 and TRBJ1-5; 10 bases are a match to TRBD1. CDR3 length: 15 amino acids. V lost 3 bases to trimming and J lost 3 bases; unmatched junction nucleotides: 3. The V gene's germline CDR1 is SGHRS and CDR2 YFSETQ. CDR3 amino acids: CASSSGTGVNQPQHF. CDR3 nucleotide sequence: TGCGCCAGCAGCTCCGGGACAGGGGTCAATCAGCCCCAGCATTTT.

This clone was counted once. The CDR3: CASSLGGTASWGYTF. For the CDR3, the DNA is TGCGCCAGCAGCTTGGGTGGGACAGCTTCGTGGGGCTACACCTTC. This chain joins TRBV5-1 and TRBJ1-2, with TRBD1 identical over 7 bases. V gave up 0 bases and J gave up 8 bases; unmatched junction bases: 10. Germline CDR1 is SGHRS and CDR2 is YFSETQ. The CDR3 is made up of 15 amino acids.

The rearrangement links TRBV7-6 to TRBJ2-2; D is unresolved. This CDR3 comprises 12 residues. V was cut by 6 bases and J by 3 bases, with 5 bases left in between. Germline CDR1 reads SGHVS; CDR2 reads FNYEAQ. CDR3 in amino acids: CASRSYTGELFF. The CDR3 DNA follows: TGTGCCAGCAGATCTTACACCGGGGAGCTGTTTTTT.

The CDR3 loop is CASSYSDRGQTDTQYF. CDR3 nucleotides: TGTGCCAGCAGTTACTCGGACAGGGGGCAGACAGATACGCAGTATTTT. The V gene is TRBV6-5, the J gene TRBJ2-3, with 11 positions matching TRBD1. V was pared by 0 bases and J by 3 bases, with 2 bases of the junction left unmatched. The CDR3 sequence is 16 residues long. CDR1 and CDR2 from the germline V gene are MNHEY and SVGAGI.

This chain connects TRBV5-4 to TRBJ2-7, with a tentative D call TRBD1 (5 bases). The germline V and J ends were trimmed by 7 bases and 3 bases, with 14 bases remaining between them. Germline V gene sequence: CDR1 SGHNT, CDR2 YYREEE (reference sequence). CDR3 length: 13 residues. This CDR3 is CASGAGMDYEQYF. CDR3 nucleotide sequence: TGTGCCAGCGGCGCAGGGATGGACTACGAGCAGTACTTC.

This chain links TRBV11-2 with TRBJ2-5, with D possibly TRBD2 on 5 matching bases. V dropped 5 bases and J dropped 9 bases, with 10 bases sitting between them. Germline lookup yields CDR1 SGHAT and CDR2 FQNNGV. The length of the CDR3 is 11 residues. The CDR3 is CASSPGIAQYF. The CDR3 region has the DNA TGTGCCAGCAGCCCGGGGATTGCCCAGTACTTC.

The CDR3 bases are TGTGCCAGCCGGGACAGGGGCGGCACTGAAGCTTTCTTT. Protein: CASRDRGGTEAFF. V and J are TRBV19 and TRBJ1-1; 10 positions agree with TRBD1. Germline CDR1 reads LNHDA; CDR2 reads SQIVND (reference sequence). The CDR3 is 13 residues long. V gave up 9 bases and J gave up 4 bases; unmatched junction bases: 5.

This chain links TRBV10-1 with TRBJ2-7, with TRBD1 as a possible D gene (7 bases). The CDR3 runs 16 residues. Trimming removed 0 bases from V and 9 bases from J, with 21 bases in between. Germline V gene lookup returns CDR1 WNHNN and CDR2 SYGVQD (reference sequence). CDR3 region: CASSESTTGGGRGQYF. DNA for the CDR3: TGCGCCAGCAGTGAGTCGACGACAGGAGGGGGCCGAGGGCAGTACTTC.

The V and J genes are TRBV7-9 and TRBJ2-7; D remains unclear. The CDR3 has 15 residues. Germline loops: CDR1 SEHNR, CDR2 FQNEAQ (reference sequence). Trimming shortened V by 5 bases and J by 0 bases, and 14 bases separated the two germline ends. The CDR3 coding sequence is TGTGCCAGCAGCCGAGTCCGAACAGTCTCCTACGAGCAGTACTTC. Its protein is CASSRVRTVSYEQYF.

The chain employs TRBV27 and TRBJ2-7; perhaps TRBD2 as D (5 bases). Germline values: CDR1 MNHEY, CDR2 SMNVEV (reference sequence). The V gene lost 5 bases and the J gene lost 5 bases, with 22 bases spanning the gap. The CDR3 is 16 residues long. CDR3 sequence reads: CASSPRPGYLADEQYF. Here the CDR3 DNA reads TGTGCCAGCAGTCCCCGACCGGGATACCTCGCGGACGAGCAGTACTTC.